A single sample gave rise to the 24 T cell receptor beta chains below, sequenced in a study of blood T cells in healthy people across ages. Together with a sample-barcoded 5' primer, a J-beta primer mix was included in a second PCR lasting about 6 to 11 cycles. TCRdb fed the 5' RACE reads into MiXCR, producing one record per CDR3 protein. The profile shows approximately 940,000 distinct CDR3 sequences, roughly 50% of them singletons. The specimen was blood. These receptors all stem from a man aged 25 to 40 in good health.

Only a few counts were recorded for this clonotype. The chain carries TRBV27 and TRBJ2-5; 13 nucleotides agree with TRBD2. Germline values: CDR1 MNHEY, CDR2 SMNVEV (reference sequence). This CDR3 region has 16 residues. With 6 bases clipped from V and 0 bases from J, the junction kept 4 bases outside the gene matches. As DNA, the CDR3 is TGTGCCAGCAGAACTGGACTAGCGGGGGACCAAGAGACCCAGTACTTC. Translating it yields CASRTGLAGDQETQYF.

Worth noting for this clonotype: A read error may account for a junction end that differs from germline. The genes are TRBV6-1 and TRBJ2-3; 9 nucleotides agree with TRBD1. This CDR3 spans 15 amino acids. Germline CDR1 reads MNHNS; CDR2 reads SASEGT. The CDR3 region has the DNA TGTGTCAGCAGTGGGACAGGGAGTAGCACAGATACGCAGTATTTT. This encodes CVSSGTGSSTDTQYF.

The CDR3 here is CASSYRRGHNEQFF. The CDR3 DNA sequence: TGTGCCAGCAGTTATCGTCGGGGTCACAATGAGCAGTTCTTC. The genes are TRBV6-5 and TRBJ2-1; TRBD2 is a possible D gene (5 bases). Deletions cut 3 bases from V and 5 bases from J, with 11 bases between. The CDR3 loop spans 14 amino acids. CDR1 and CDR2 from the germline V gene are MNHEY and SVGAGI.

This clonotype occurred a few times. The genes are TRBV11-3 and TRBJ1-2; D uncertain. Germline CDR1 and CDR2: SGHNT and YENEEA. V lost 1 base, J lost 3 bases, and 9 bases lay in between. This CDR3 contains 14 residues. The CDR3 DNA reads TGTGCCAGCAGCTTAGCCCGGGCACACTATGGCTACACCTTC. It translates to CASSLARAHYGYTF.

This clonotype was counted between two and nine times. V and J are TRBV12-3 or TRBV12-4 and TRBJ1-1; D possibly corresponds to TRBD1 (5 bases). CDR3 length: 13 amino acids. V lost 3 bases and J lost 5, with 10 bases in between. The CDR3 DNA sequence: TGTGCCAGCAGTTTCACTCCAGGGACTGAAGCTTTCTTT. This translates into CASSFTPGTEAFF.

This chain joins TRBV9 and TRBJ2-1, with D possibly being TRBD1 or TRBD2 (5 bases each). Trimming pared 4 bases from V and 3 bases from J, leaving 14 bases between. Germline V gene data show CDR1 as SGDLS and CDR2 as YYNGEE. There are 15 residues in the CDR3. CDR3 in amino acids: CASSTTGTRYNEQFF. The CDR3 nucleotides are TGTGCCAGCAGCACAACCGGGACGCGCTACAATGAGCAGTTCTTC.

J is TRBJ2-3 and V is TRBV6-2 or TRBV6-3, with D tentatively TRBD2 (6 bases). The germline V gene encodes CDR1 MNHEY and CDR2 SVGEGT. Trimming removed 6 bases at V and 10 bases at J, with 14 bases between. CDR3 length: 12 amino acids. CDR3 sequence: CASRTTGGAQYF. CDR3 in DNA: TGTGCCAGCAGAACTACAGGCGGGGCGCAGTATTTT.

This chain links TRBV5-1 with TRBJ2-1, with D possibly matching TRBD1 (5 bases). Looked up from germline, CDR1 is SGHRS and CDR2 is YFSETQ. This CDR3 is built from 16 residues. The V gene lost 1 base and the J gene lost 0 bases, with 11 bases spanning the gap. CDR3 protein: CASSLLGAASYNEQFF. For the CDR3, the DNA is TGCGCCAGCAGCTTGCTAGGGGCGGCCTCCTACAATGAGCAGTTCTTC.

In the case of this clonotype: A junction end diverges from the germline sequence, so it may reflect a read error. The chain recombines TRBV29-1 with TRBJ1-2; 7 bases agree with TRBD1. Per the germline V gene, CDR1 is SQVTM and CDR2 is ANQGSEA. This CDR3 spans 13 amino acids. As DNA, the CDR3 is TGCGGCGTTGAAGGCGAGACAGGGAACGGCTACACCTTC. The encoded protein is CGVEGETGNGYTF.

The genes are TRBV29-1 and TRBJ2-1; possibly TRBD1 or TRBD2 for D (5 bases each). V dropped 6 bases and J dropped 6 bases, with 15 bases sitting between them. This CDR3 region has 13 residues. Germline values: CDR1 SQVTM, CDR2 ANQGSEA. The CDR3 sequence: CSVRDGAGNEQFF. The CDR3 region has the DNA TGCAGCGTGAGGGACGGTGCGGGCAATGAGCAGTTCTTC.

This clonotype showed up just once. Written as DNA, the CDR3 is TGTGCCAGCAGCTTAATCGCAGTTGAGCAGTACTTC. Protein: CASSLIAVEQYF. This chain links TRBV7-8 with TRBJ2-5; D is ambiguous. CDR3 size: 12 residues. The V end lost 2 bases, the J end lost 11 bases, and 12 bases lay between the germline ends. The germline CDR1 and CDR2 sequences are SGHVS and FQNEAQ.

The rearrangement uses TRBV14 and TRBJ2-2; D is ambiguous. Germline assignment: CDR1 SGHDN and CDR2 FVKESK. V lost 7 bases and J 6 bases, leaving 9 bases between the germline ends. The CDR3 spans 12 residues. CDR3 DNA sequence: TGTGCCAGCATGTTTTCGTCCGGGGAGCTGTTTTTT. It specifies CASMFSSGELFF.

Concerning this clonotype itself: Its ends do not fully match the called genes, so a read error is possible. The chain couples TRBV7-6 to TRBJ2-1, with 13 nucleotides matching TRBD2. The CDR3 runs to 15 residues. Germline V lookup: CDR1 SGHVS, CDR2 FNYEAQ. The CDR3 here is CASSRWTSGGDEQFF. The CDR3 bases are TGTGCCAGCAGCAGGTGGACTAGCGGGGGAGATGAACAGTTCTTC.

V and J are TRBV4-3 and TRBJ2-5, with TRBD1 matching over 7 bases. The end of the DNA aligns better with TRBJ2-7, so the J call may be wrong. Germline V gene data show CDR1 as LGHNA and CDR2 as YSLEER. CDR3 size: 15 residues. CDR3 DNA sequence: TGCGCCAGCAGCCAAAGTCGAGGGGGCGGATACGAGCAGTACTTC. Protein sequence: CASSQSRGGGYEQYF.

This chain links TRBV20-1 with TRBJ2-7, with D maybe TRBD1 (5 bases). CDR1 is DFQATT, CDR2 SNEGSKA, per germline (reference sequence). The CDR3 loop spans 14 amino acids. V shed 3 bases and J shed 0 bases, with 12 bases lying between them. The CDR3 here is CSASATARSYEQYF. CDR3 DNA: TGCAGTGCTAGTGCGACAGCCCGCTCCTACGAGCAGTACTTC.

The rearrangement joins TRBV12-3 or TRBV12-4 to TRBJ1-4, with 11 bases identical to TRBD1. The ends lost 5 bases at V and 10 bases at J; junction bases unmatched: 6. The CDR3 is 14 residues long. CDR3 amino acids: CASSLGTGGGKLFF. CDR3 in DNA: TGTGCCAGCAGTCTCGGGACAGGGGGAGGAAAACTGTTTTTT.

This clonotype came up a few times. V gene TRBV20-1 combines with J gene TRBJ2-7; D perhaps matches TRBD1 (6 bases). From germline, CDR1 is DFQATT and CDR2 SNEGSKA (reference sequence). The length of the CDR3 is 15 residues. V lost 4 bases, J lost 2 bases, and 18 bases lay in between. The CDR3 DNA is TGCAGTGCTAAGTGGAGTAACAGGGATCCCTACGAGCAGTACTTC. As protein: CSAKWSNRDPYEQYF.

This clonotype was seen only a few times. The rearrangement joins TRBV28 to TRBJ2-7; 7 nucleotides line up with TRBD1. The CDR3 totals 14 residues. The germline V gene encodes CDR1 MDHEN and CDR2 SYDVKM. The V gene end was trimmed by 6 bases and the J gene end by 2 bases; junction bases not matched to a gene: 7. As DNA, the CDR3 is TGTGCCAGCAGCCCTCTGGGGACAGCCTACGAGCAGTACTTC. It specifies CASSPLGTAYEQYF.

The chain has TRBV14 and TRBJ2-1; D tentatively reads TRBD1 or TRBD2 (5 bases each). Trimming took 1 base from V and 3 from J, leaving 16 bases between them. The length of the CDR3 is 17 residues. Germline CDR1 and CDR2: SGHDN and FVKESK. The CDR3 nucleotides read TGTGCCAGCAGCCAAGTCTGGGGGTTAGGGGTCTACAATGAGCAGTTCTTC. Its protein is CASSQVWGLGVYNEQFF.

This clonotype was observed a handful of times. The chain recombines TRBV5-1 with TRBJ1-1; D is unresolved. Germline loops: CDR1 SGHRS, CDR2 YFSETQ. With 2 bases removed from V and 0 bases from J, the gap between germline ends came to 8 bases. This CDR3 is 14 amino acids long. The CDR3 DNA reads as TGCGCCAGCAGCTTACCCGGCGTGAACACTGAAGCTTTCTTT. Translation gives CASSLPGVNTEAFF.

The CDR3 nucleotides read TGTGCCAGCAGCCTAACACCGGGACAGGACAATGAGCAGTTCTTC. Protein product: CASSLTPGQDNEQFF. This rearrangement joins TRBV7-2 to TRBJ2-1; 8 nucleotides agree with TRBD1. Germline assignment: CDR1 SGHTA and CDR2 FQGNSA. Losses at the gene ends were 5 bases for V and 5 bases for J; bases not matched to a gene: 8. CDR3 length: 15 residues.

DNA for the CDR3: TGTGCCAGCACCCAAGCCGAGGTGGACAATGAGCAGTTCTTC. Translation: CASTQAEVDNEQFF. The V call is TRBV7-9, the J call TRBJ2-1; no clear D. Looked up from germline, CDR1 is SEHNR and CDR2 is FQNEAQ (reference sequence). This CDR3 is built from 14 residues. Trimming took off 7 bases at V and 5 bases at J, with 15 bases between the two ends.

As to this clonotype: A much larger clone lies a single base off, so this may be a read error. The V gene is TRBV6-4, the J gene TRBJ2-7; 11 nucleotides match TRBD2. V gave up 3 bases and J gave up 7 bases; unmatched junction bases: 8. Germline CDR1 and CDR2: MRHNA and SNTAGT. The CDR3 covers 15 residues. The CDR3 spells CASSESSGGNNEQYF. Written as DNA, the CDR3 is TGTGCCAGCAGTGAGTCTAGCGGGGGGAACAATGAGCAGTACTTC.

Only a few counts were recorded for this clonotype. The V gene is TRBV3-1, the J gene TRBJ2-2, with 15 bases that match TRBD2. J was trimmed by 2 bases and V by 5 bases; bases with no gene match: 9. From germline, CDR1 is LGHDT and CDR2 YNNKEL (reference sequence). The CDR3 totals 19 residues. The CDR3 bases are TGTGCCAGCAGCAAATTGGGACTAGCGGGGGGATTTAACACCGGGGAGCTGTTTTTT. Translated: CASSKLGLAGGFNTGELFF.